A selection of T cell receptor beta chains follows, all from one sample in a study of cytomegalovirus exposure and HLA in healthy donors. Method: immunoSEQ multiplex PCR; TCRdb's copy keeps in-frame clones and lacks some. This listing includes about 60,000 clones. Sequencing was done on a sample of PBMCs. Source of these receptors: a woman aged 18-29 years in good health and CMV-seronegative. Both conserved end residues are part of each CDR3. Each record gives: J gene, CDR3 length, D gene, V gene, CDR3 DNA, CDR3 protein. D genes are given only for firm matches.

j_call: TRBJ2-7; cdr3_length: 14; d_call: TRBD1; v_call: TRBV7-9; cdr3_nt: TGTGCCAGCAGCTGGACAGGGGACACCTACGAGCAGTACTTC; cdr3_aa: CASSWTGDTYEQYF
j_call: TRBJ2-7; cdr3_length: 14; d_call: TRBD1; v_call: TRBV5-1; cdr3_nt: TGCGCCAGCAGCTCCGGGACAGGCCGCTACGAGCAGTACTTC; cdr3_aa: CASSSGTGRYEQYF
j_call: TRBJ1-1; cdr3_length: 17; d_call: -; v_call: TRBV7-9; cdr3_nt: TGTGCCAGCAGCTTCGAAGGGTCGGACATTCCGTACACTGAAGCTTTCTTT; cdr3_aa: CASSFEGSDIPYTEAFF
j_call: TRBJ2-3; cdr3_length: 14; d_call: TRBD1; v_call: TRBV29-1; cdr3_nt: TGCAGCGTTATAAGGGGGCTCGGCCCAGATACGCAGTATTTT; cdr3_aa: CSVIRGLGPDTQYF
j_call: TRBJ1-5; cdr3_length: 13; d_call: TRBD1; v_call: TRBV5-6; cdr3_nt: TGTGCCAGCAGCTTGACAGGGGGTCAGCCCCAGCATTTT; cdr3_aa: CASSLTGGQPQHF
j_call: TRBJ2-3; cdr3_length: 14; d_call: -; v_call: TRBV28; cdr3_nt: TGTGCCAGCAGAACGGGGGTCCGCACAGATACGCAGTATTTT; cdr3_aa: CASRTGVRTDTQYF
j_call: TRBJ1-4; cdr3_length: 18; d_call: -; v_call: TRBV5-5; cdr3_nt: TGTGCCAGCAGCCCCGAACCAGGGGATATAGCAACTAATGAAAAACTGTTTTTT; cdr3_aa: CASSPEPGDIATNEKLFF
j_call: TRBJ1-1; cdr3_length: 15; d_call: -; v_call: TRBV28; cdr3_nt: TGTGCCAGCAGTTTATTTGACAGGCAGAGGCTTGGAGCTTTCTTT; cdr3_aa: CASSLFDRQRLGAFF
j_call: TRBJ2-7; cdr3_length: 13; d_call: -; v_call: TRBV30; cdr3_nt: TGTGCCTGGGCGGCGGAATACAACAACGAGCAGTACTTC; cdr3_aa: CAWAAEYNNEQYF
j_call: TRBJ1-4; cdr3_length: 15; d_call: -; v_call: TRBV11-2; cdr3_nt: TGTGCCAGCAGCTTAGTAGGAGGGCAGGCTGAAAAACTGTTTTTT; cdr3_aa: CASSLVGGQAEKLFF
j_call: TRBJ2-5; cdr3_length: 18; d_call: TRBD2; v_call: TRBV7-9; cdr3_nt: TGTGCCAGCAGCGACCCCTACGGGACTAGCGGTTTGCTAAGGACCCAGTACTTC; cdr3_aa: CASSDPYGTSGLLRTQYF
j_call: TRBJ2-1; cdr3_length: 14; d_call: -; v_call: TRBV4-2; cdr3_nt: TGTGCCAGCAGCCTCCCAGGCTCGGGGGTCGGGGGGTTCTTC; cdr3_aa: CASSLPGSGVGGFF
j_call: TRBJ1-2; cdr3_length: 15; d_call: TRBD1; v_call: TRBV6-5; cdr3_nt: TGTGCCAGCAGTTACGAGGGGACAGGGAGTTTGGGCTACACCTTC; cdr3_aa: CASSYEGTGSLGYTF
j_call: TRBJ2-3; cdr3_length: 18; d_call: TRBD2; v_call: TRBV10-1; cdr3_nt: TGCGCCAGCAGTGGACTAGCGGGCCACCTCTGGAGCACAGATACGCAGTATTTT; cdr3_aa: CASSGLAGHLWSTDTQYF
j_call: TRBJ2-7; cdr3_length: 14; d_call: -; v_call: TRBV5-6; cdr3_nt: TGTGCCAGCAGCTTCGGCGGAAATCTCTACGAGCAGTACTTC; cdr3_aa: CASSFGGNLYEQYF
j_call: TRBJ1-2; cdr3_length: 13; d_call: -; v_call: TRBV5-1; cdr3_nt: TGCGCCAGCAGCTTGGACAGGATCTATGGCTACACCTTC; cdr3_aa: CASSLDRIYGYTF
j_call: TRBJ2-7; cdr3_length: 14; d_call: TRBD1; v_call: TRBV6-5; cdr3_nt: TGTGCCAGCAGCCAACCGGGACAGGGATACGAGCAGTACTTC; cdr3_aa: CASSQPGQGYEQYF
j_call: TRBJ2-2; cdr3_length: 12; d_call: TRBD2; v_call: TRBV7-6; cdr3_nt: TGTGCCAGCAGCGGGGGGGCCGGGGAGCTGTTTTTT; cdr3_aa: CASSGGAGELFF
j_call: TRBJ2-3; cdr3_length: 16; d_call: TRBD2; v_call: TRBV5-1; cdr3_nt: TGCGCCAGCATGACTAGCGGGTCCACAGGCACAGATACGCAGTATTTT; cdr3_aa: CASMTSGSTGTDTQYF
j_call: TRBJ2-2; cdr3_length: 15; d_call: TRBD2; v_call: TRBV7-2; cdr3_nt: TGTGCCAGCAGCTTTCGACTAGCGGGTATCCGGGAGCTGTTTTTT; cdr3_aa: CASSFRLAGIRELFF
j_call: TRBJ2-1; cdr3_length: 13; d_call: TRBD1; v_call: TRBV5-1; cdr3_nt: TGCGCCAGCAGCTCGACAGGGGCCGGTGAGCAGTTCTTC; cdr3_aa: CASSSTGAGEQFF
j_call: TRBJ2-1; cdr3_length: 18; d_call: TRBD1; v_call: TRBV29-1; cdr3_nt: TGCAGCGTTGGCCATAAACAGGGGCCGCGGCGCTCCTACAATGAGCAGTTCTTC; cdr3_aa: CSVGHKQGPRRSYNEQFF
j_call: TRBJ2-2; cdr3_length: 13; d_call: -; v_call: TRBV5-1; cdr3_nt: TGCGCCAGCCGGACGGGGGGCTACGGGGAGCTGTTTTTT; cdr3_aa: CASRTGGYGELFF
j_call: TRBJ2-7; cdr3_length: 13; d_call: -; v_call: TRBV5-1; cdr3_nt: TGCGCCAGCAGCTTGTTAGGACTCTACGAGCAGTACTTC; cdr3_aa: CASSLLGLYEQYF
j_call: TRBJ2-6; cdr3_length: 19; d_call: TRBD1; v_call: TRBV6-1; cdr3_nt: TGTGCCAGCAGTGAAGCCTGGGTACAGGGGTGGGCTGGGGCCAACGTCCTGACTTTC; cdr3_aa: CASSEAWVQGWAGANVLTF
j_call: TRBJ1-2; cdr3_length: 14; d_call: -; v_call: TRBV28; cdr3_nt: TGTGCCAGCAGTTTACAAGGCGGAGCCCATGGCTACACCTTC; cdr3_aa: CASSLQGGAHGYTF
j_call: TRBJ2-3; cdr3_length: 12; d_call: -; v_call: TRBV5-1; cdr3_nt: TGCGCCAGCAGCTCCGAGCCAGATACGCAGTATTTT; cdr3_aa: CASSSEPDTQYF
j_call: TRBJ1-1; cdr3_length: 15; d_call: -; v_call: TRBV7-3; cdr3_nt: TGTGCCAGCAGCTTAACGTGGACAACGAACACTGAAGCTTTCTTT; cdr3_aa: CASSLTWTTNTEAFF
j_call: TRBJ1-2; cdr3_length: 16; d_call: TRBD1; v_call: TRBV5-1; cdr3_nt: TGCGCCAGCAGCTCGCCGGGACAGGGCCTCATTACGGGCTACACCTTC; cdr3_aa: CASSSPGQGLITGYTF
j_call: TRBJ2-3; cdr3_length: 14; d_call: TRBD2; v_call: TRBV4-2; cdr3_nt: TGTGCCAGCAGCCTGCGGGGGACTACAGATACGCAGTATTTT; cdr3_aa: CASSLRGTTDTQYF
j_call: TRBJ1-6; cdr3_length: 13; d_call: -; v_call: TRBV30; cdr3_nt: TGTGCCTGGAGTGAGGGGAACAATTCACCCCTCCACTTT; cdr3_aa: CAWSEGNNSPLHF
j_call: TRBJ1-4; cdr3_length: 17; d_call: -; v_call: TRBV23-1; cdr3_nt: TGCGCCAGCAGTCAGTGTCGCAGAGGCCGGATTAATGAAAAACTGTTTTTT; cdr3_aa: CASSQCRRGRINEKLFF
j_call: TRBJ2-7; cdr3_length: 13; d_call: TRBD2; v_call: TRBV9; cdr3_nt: TGTGCCAGCCGGCCTAGCGGGGGGTTCGAGCAGTACTTC; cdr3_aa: CASRPSGGFEQYF
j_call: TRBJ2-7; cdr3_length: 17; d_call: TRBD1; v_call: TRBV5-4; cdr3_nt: TGTGCCAGCAGCTTGGACCGGGACAGGGTATGGGTAGACGAGCAGTACTTC; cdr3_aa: CASSLDRDRVWVDEQYF
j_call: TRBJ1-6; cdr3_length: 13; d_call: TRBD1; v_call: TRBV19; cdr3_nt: TGTGCCAGTATTGGACAGGGGCATTCACCCCTCCACTTT; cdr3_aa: CASIGQGHSPLHF
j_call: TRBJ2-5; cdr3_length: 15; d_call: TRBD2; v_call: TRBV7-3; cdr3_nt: TGTGCCAGCAGCCCCTTAGCGGGAGGGGGGGAGACCCAGTACTTC; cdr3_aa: CASSPLAGGGETQYF
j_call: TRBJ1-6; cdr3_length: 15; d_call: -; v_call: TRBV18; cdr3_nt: TGTGCCAGCTCACAGCCGGGACTGGTAAATTCACCCCTCCACTTT; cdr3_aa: CASSQPGLVNSPLHF
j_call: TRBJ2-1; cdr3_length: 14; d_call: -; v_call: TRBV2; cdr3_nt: TGTGCCAGCAAACGGACACAAGGGGTCAATGAGCAGTTCTTC; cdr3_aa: CASKRTQGVNEQFF
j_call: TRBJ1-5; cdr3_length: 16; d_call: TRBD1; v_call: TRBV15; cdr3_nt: TGTGCCACCAGCAGAGATTTGTCAGGGGGCCAACAGCCCCAGCATTTT; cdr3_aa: CATSRDLSGGQQPQHF
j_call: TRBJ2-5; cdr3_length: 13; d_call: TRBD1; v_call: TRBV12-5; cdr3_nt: TGTGCTAGTGGGCGGGACAGGGGGAAGACCCAGTACTTC; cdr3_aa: CASGRDRGKTQYF
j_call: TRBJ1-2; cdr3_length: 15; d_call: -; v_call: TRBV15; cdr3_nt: TGTGCCACCAGCAGAGCCGCTATTTCGGGCTATGGCTACACCTTC; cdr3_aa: CATSRAAISGYGYTF
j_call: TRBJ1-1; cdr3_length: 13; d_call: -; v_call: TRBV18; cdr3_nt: TGTGCCAGCTACGGGGGGATGAACACTGAAGCTTTCTTT; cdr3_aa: CASYGGMNTEAFF
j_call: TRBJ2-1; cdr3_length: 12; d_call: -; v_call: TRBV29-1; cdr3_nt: TGCAGCGCCAACGGACGGGGGAATGAGCAGTTCTTC; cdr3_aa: CSANGRGNEQFF
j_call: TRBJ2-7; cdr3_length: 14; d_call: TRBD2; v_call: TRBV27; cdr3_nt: TGTGCCAGCAGTTTCGGGGGGGCGCGCTACGAGCAGTACTTC; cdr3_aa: CASSFGGARYEQYF
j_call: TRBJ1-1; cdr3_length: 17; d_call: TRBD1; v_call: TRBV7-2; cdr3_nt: TGTGCCAGCAGCTTAGGGGTCTTGGGCAGGGGGCAAACTGAAGCTTTCTTT; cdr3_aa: CASSLGVLGRGQTEAFF
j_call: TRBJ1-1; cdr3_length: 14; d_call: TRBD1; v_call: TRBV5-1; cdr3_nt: TGCGCCAGCAACGAACAGGGGGGGCCCACTGAAGCTTTCTTT; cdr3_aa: CASNEQGGPTEAFF
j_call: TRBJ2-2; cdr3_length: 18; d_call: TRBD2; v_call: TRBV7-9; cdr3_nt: TGTGCCAGCAGCCCCCGGACTAGCGGGAGTGTAAAGGCCGGGGAGCTGTTTTTT; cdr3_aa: CASSPRTSGSVKAGELFF
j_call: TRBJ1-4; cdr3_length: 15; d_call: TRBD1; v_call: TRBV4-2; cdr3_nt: TGTGCCAGCAGCCAAGAGGGGGGACAGTCTGAAAAACTGTTTTTT; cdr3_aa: CASSQEGGQSEKLFF
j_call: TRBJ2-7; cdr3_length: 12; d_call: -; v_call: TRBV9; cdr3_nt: TGTGCCAGCAGCGTAGTATCAGGGCCTTTAAACTTC; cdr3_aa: CASSVVSGPLNF
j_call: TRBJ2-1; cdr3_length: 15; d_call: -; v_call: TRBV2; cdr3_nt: TGTGCCAGCGGGGCGGGGTTTAGCTCCTACAATGAGCAGTTCTTC; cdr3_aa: CASGAGFSSYNEQFF
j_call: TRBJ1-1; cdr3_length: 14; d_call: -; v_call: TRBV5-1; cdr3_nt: TGCGCCAGCAGCTTGAACATCCCGAACACTGAAGCTTTCTTT; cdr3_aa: CASSLNIPNTEAFF
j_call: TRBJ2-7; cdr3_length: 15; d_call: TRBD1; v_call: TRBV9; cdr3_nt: TGTGCCAGCAGCGTAGGGGACAGTCGGACCTACGAGCAGTACTTC; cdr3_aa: CASSVGDSRTYEQYF
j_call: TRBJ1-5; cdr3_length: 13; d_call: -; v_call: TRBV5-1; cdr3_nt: TGCGCCAGCAGCTTGGATCCAGGTCAGCCCCAGCATTTT; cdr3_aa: CASSLDPGQPQHF